These 2 T cell receptor beta chains came from one sample sequenced in a study of spatial heterogeneity in lung cancer. A single record per CDR3 protein comes from TCRdb applying MiXCR to the 5' RACE reads. The sample has about 48,000 distinct CDR3 sequences, about 5.8% seen once. Time point reported: sample taken at primary tumor resection. Researchers sequenced whole RNA taken from tumor, nontumor lung or frozen PBMC without sorting. The sample consisted of PBMCs, taken at surgery. Source of these receptors: a male donor with early-stage non-small cell lung cancer.

This clonotype was detected ten times or more. J is TRBJ2-3 and V is TRBV20-1; maybe TRBD2 (6 bases). The CDR3 runs 14 residues. V was cut by 5 bases and J by 2 bases, with 14 bases left in between. Looked up from germline, CDR1 is DFQATT and CDR2 is SNEGSKA (reference sequence). The CDR3: CSAFFSGPTDTQYF. The CDR3 nucleotides read TGCAGTGCTTTCTTTAGCGGTCCCACAGATACGCAGTATTTT.

This clonotype was detected many times. V usage is TRBV29-1 and J usage is TRBJ2-3; 15 bases align to TRBD2. The germline CDR1 and CDR2 sequences are SQVTM and ANQGSEA. CDR3 length equals 15 residues. J lost 7 bases, V lost 5 bases, and 7 bases had no gene match. The CDR3 reads CSVPRTSGRAYTQYF. In DNA, the CDR3 is TGCAGCGTTCCTAGGACTAGCGGGAGGGCATATACGCAGTATTTT.